Given below is one T cell receptor (beta chain) in context. This entry belongs to a study of cytomegalovirus exposure and HLA in healthy donors. CDR1 and CDR2 from the germline V gene are KGHSH and LQKENI. This CDR3 has 14 residues. The trim removed 2 bases at V and 5 bases at J, leaving 1 base unmatched. The study ran its PCR with 60 Vbeta and 13 Jbeta primers. Some clones are missing from TCRdb's copy, which holds only in-frame ones; the method was immunoSEQ multiplex PCR. The table includes over 150,000 clones, approximately 80% detected once. The chain joins TRBV18 to TRBJ1-4; 8 nucleotides align to TRBD1. The sequence came from a woman aged 30 to 39 in good health and CMV-seropositive. Material: PBMCs. This CDR3 is CASSPGQGNEKLFF. The CDR3 nucleotides read TGTGCCAGCTCACCAGGACAGGGAAATGAAAAACTGTTTTTT.